Below are 8 T cell receptor beta chains sequenced from a single sample in a study of cytomegalovirus exposure and HLA in healthy donors. Here immunoSEQ multiplex PCR was the method, and the copy in TCRdb shows in-frame clones only, minus some. The repertoire holds about 360,000 clones, with 86% as singletons. Input material: PBMCs. The receptors derive from a woman between 18 and 29 years old in good health and CMV-seronegative.

This chain links TRBV6-5 with TRBJ2-2; D not resolved. The CDR3 is made up of 15 amino acids. Germline values: CDR1 MNHEY, CDR2 SVGAGI. Trimming cost V 5 bases and J 4 bases, with 14 bases left between them. The CDR3, as DNA: TGTGCCAGCAGTACAACGGGTCCCCCCACCGGGGAGCTGTTTTTT. Translated: CASSTTGPPTGELFF.

J is TRBJ1-5 and V is TRBV18; D gene unclear. Germline CDR1 KGHSH, CDR2 LQKENI. The CDR3 contains 14 residues. V was shortened by 1 base and J by 4 bases, with 8 bases between the two germline ends. CDR3 DNA sequence: TGTGCCAGCTCACCACAGCGAGGAAATCAGCCCCAGCATTTT. It translates to CASSPQRGNQPQHF.

The chain uses TRBV27 and TRBJ2-7, with TRBD1 as a possible D gene (6 bases). The CDR3 has 16 residues. Germline V CDR1 and CDR2: MNHEY, SMNVEV (reference sequence). Trimming took 5 bases from V and 3 from J, leaving 20 bases between them. The CDR3 region has the DNA TGTGCCAGCAGTCTCACTTTGCCGTCGGGACACTACGAGCAGTACTTC. Its protein is CASSLTLPSGHYEQYF.

The chain links TRBV29-1 to TRBJ2-3; 14 positions agree with TRBD2. The V and J ends lost 0 bases and 5 bases, in that order; junction bases with no gene match: 4. Per germline, CDR1 SQVTM and CDR2 ANQGSEA. CDR3 size: 16 residues. CDR3 sequence reads: CSVEDRTSGGLDTQYF. In DNA form, the CDR3 reads TGCAGCGTTGAAGACAGGACTAGCGGGGGGCTAGATACGCAGTATTTT.

The V call is TRBV5-6, the J call TRBJ2-3; D is unclear. Between the trimmed V and J ends, which lost 1 base and 0 bases, there was a span of 6 bases. The CDR3 extends over 14 amino acids. Germline loops: CDR1 SGHDT, CDR2 YYEEEE. CDR3 region: CASSLPTSTDTQYF. DNA of the CDR3: TGTGCCAGCAGCTTGCCTACTAGCACAGATACGCAGTATTTT.

This chain links TRBV5-6 with TRBJ1-6; D gene unclear. Germline V CDR1 and CDR2: SGHDT, YYEEEE. V lost 3 bases and J lost 14, with 15 bases in between. The CDR3 sequence is 13 residues long. The CDR3 DNA reads TGTGCCAGCAGCTCCCCGGCTCTTCGGGCCCTCCACTTT. This sequence encodes CASSSPALRALHF.

This sequence joins TRBV7-9 and TRBJ2-5; weak D call: TRBD2 (5 bases). V dropped 2 bases and J dropped 5 bases, with 9 bases sitting between them. The CDR3 consists of 13 residues. Germline V CDR1 and CDR2: SEHNR, FQNEAQ (reference sequence). CDR3 loop: CASSLYPGETQYF. DNA of the CDR3: TGTGCCAGCAGCTTATACCCGGGGGAGACCCAGTACTTC.

The chain combines TRBV29-1 with TRBJ1-2; unclear D gene. Germline values: CDR1 SQVTM, CDR2 ANQGSEA. Trimming pared 2 bases from V and 8 bases from J, leaving 18 bases between. The CDR3 sequence is 14 residues long. CDR3 DNA: TGCAGCGTTGAAAAGGAGGGATCTACTGGAGGCTACACCTTC. It specifies CSVEKEGSTGGYTF.